This record looks at one T cell receptor beta chain sequence and its context. The antigen it recognizes is unknown. Nothing much larger sits one base from this clone, and base qualities are not available. This sample was taken from a study of cytomegalovirus exposure and HLA in healthy donors listed by TCRdb under 2017. Background for the entire study: In an earlier analysis of 550 to 750 of the donors, 250 to 300 Gb of sequence data and 90 million to 120 million unique TCR beta sequences from 180 million or so T cells were reported. The study used immunosequencing to profile the T cell repertoires of about 670 subjects and linked those repertoires to cytomegalovirus serostatus. Donor age, sex, ethnicity and CMV serostatus were compiled alongside the repertoire data. An early release that covered roughly 600 HLA-typed donors contained 250 to 350 gigabases of sequencing data and roughly 84 million unique TCR sequences. All discovery cohort repertoires had been generated using a single sequencing platform. An earlier analysis of around 540 of the donors applied high-throughput TCR beta sequencing to assess whether each TCR beta V gene segment acted as functional or pseudogenic. Roughly five DR-DQ haplotypes were handled as single units for association and clustering, since linkage in the cohort was strong. The later analysis used no new phenotypic data to find candidate immune exposures, relying instead on TCR beta sequences and their occurrence across donors. The genetic ancestry cluster associated with self-reported Caucasian donors included roughly 84% of the 398 genotyped donors. The number of donors typed differed by locus, with roughly 620-640 for A, B, C, DRB1 and DQB1, roughly 520 for DQA1, some 570 for DPA1, and around 450 for DPB1. The study aimed to test whether signatures of past pathogen exposure could be identified by cataloging public T cell receptors. Among a few hundred genotyped donors of the cohort, an average of approximately 240,000 unique TCR beta nucleotide sequences were sequenced per donor, approximately 20% of them non-productive. In addition to the first cohort of hundreds of subjects, a separate validation cohort of around 110 different subjects was used. Class I and class II HLA loci were covered by the typing at four-digit resolution. A later genetic analysis took genome-wide SNP genotypes for 398 of the 666 donors and used that subset as a discovery cohort. To predict cytomegalovirus infection status, the study combined high-throughput TCR immunosequencing, statistical association of individual TCRs with disease status, and machine learning. In a later analysis, previously published TCR beta repertoires from 670 or so donors were re-analyzed and high-resolution HLA genotyping was added so that TCR occurrence patterns could be studied. Study-wide conclusions, independent of this receptor: Because HLA typing was unavailable for some donors at each locus, only the typed subset was used in association tests. According to a later analysis, TCR association rates differed among HLA loci, with DRB1 alleles showing the most associated TCRs and HLA-C alleles showing the fewest. Strong co-occurrence of HLA alleles, especially DR and DQ, made assigning TCR associations to individual alleles difficult. Correlated functional status among segregating V segments might be attributable to linkage disequilibrium, but an unknown experimental factor could not be ruled out. According to a later genetic analysis, donors in an Asian-associated ancestry cluster had fewer N-insertions in productive TCRs than the approximately 670-donor mean. In an earlier analysis of some 500 of the donors, most TCR beta V segments were observed in productive rearrangements about 87% or about 30% of the time, broadly matching IMGT annotations. Most CMV-associated TCR beta chains appeared to be HLA-restricted in a later analysis, and the HLA associations seemed to be driven largely by CMV exposure. In both the original and validation cohorts, the classifier was reported to diagnose cytomegalovirus status with high specificity and sensitivity. A later genetic analysis associated a missense DCLRE1C variant with V-gene and J-gene trimming of TCR beta chains, and an independent cohort replicated the association. In vitro tests confirmed that three of the cytomegalovirus-associated TCR beta chains recognize cytomegalovirus antigens. The presence/absence analyses assumed that sequencing depth was roughly uniform across donors, and that assumption may not be true. Because counts were too low, seventeen rarely observed V segments, including chromosome 9 orphons, were left out of the earlier analysis of about 620 of the donors. At a false discovery rate of 0.05, a later analysis linked around 17,000 TCR beta sequences to specific HLA alleles. This cohort had only TCR beta chains sequenced, and the lack of alpha or paired-chain data limited which features could be detected. Some IMGT-functional V segments, including TRBV6-2 and TRBV6-3, could not be distinguished by the 87-base-pair reads and were therefore excluded. A further reported finding was that TCR beta sequences accurately predicted the HLA-A and HLA-B alleles for most subjects in the first cohort. For the cohort, immune exposure information was limited to CMV serostatus. The study listed 150 to 200 TCR beta chains as associated with cytomegalovirus. Compared with equally common non-associated chains, HLA-associated TCR beta chains in a later analysis were more clonally expanded and had lower generation probabilities. Several of the top co-occurrence clusters appeared to be linked to parvovirus B19, influenza, CMV and Epstein-Barr virus, according to a later analysis. A cluster of highly shared sequence variants was judged likely to represent a technical artifact of the sequencing pipeline. The authors suggested that the approach could potentially be generalized to other disease states and immunological phenotypes. Most TCR sequences were observed very rarely across donors, whereas some public TCRs were present in many individuals.

The CDR3 sequence holds 15 residues, the cysteine and phenylalanine included. Just the 45-base CDR3 DNA is kept, in frame starting at base 1. V and J are trimmed by 5 bases and 4 bases, and the gene matches miss 8 bases of the junction. Taken from the germline V gene, the CDR1 and CDR2 loops are SGHDT and YYEEEE. To prepare the library, the immunoSEQ multiplex PCR assay was applied. For the multiplex PCR, a mixture combining 60 forward primers for TCR Vbeta segments and 13 reverse primers for TCR Jbeta segments was used. The CDR3 region of rearranged TCR beta genes was amplified from genomic DNA by a multiplex PCR assay. The Illumina HiSeq System was used to sequence the amplified TCR beta libraries as 87-base-pair reads. The source study handled its data this way. A later analysis tallied roughly 76 million unique TCR beta chains across the approximately 670 repertoires, and approximately 12 million of those chains were shared by two or more donors. Raw reads were error-corrected and collapsed into unique sequences with a nearest-neighbor algorithm that merged closely related sequences to remove PCR and sequencing errors. V, D and J gene segments were assigned by aligning CDR3 sequences to IMGT reference sequences. Each retained sequence needed at least a six-nucleotide match to both a V gene segment and a J gene segment. A rearrangement was called productive if the CDR3 had no stop codons and remained in frame with V and J, and every other rearrangement was called non-productive. Following IMGT convention, CDR3 was defined as the stretch from the second conserved V-encoded cysteine up to the conserved J-encoded phenylalanine. The earlier analysis of around 640 of the donors excluded sequences that lacked an unambiguous match to a single V gene segment. In an earlier analysis of a few hundred of the donors, V segments were called functional above 56.7% productive rearrangements and were called segregating when the between-donor standard deviation exceeded 5%. To diagnose cytomegalovirus status from the catalog of TCR beta chain sequences, a statistical classification framework was built. In a later analysis, TCR nucleotide sequences were compared against IMGT/GENE-DB human TR gene sequences so that V and J genes could be assigned. In a later analysis, CDR3 sequences and most-parsimonious VDJ recombination scenarios were assigned using the TCRdist pipeline. A later analysis defined each TCR beta chain by its CDR3 amino acid sequence plus V-gene family, and excluded reads lacking a unique V-gene family. In a later analysis, around 650 highly shared, low-generation-probability nucleotide sequences were removed to address suspected cross-contamination and a sequencing artifact. For each public chain, a later analysis derived a clonal expansion index from normalized ranks of inferred template counts within each repertoire. In a later analysis, generation probabilities were computed using a VDJ recombination model fitted to out-of-frame rearrangements, and the results were checked against IGoR. In a later analysis, hypergeometric tests were used to score TCR-TCR, TCR-HLA and TCR-CMV co-occurrence, with a repertoire-size bias correction applied to TCR pairs. A later analysis estimated false discovery rates by permuting HLA or CMV assignments 20 times. A later analysis grouped co-occurring TCRs with DBSCAN, adding TCRdist sequence similarity when clustering within HLA-allele-positive subsets. Repertoires with fewer than 30,000 or more than 120,000 public chains were left out of co-occurrence clustering, as were about five repertoires with anomalous nucleotide sharing. TCRdb provides this immuneACCESS table in a form limited to in-frame rearrangements. Some clones are lacking; in checked studies, under half of them reflect an unresolved V gene, and why the rest are absent is not known. D and trimming come from the DNA, and the V and J calls and clone size come from that table. Here the sample has 100,000 or so clones; more than 70% occur a single time. Of the sample, approximately 2% is held by the ten largest clones.

The cohort comprised approximately 700 healthy bone marrow donors. All cohort members were sampled while nominally healthy, although unrecorded immune exposures were likely present. The donor tested CMV seronegative and was one of the 352 seronegative cohort members. A peripheral blood sample was provided by each donor, and peripheral blood mononuclear cells were used for TCR beta sequencing. The Qiagen DNeasy Blood Extraction Kit was used to extract genomic DNA from the blood cell samples. The sequenced sample consisted of PBMCs. The chain is made from TRBV5-6 and TRBJ2-3; 9 nucleotides in the junction match TRBD1. The receptor comes from a man between 18 and 29 years old in good health and CMV-seronegative. CDR3 loop: CASRGTGLGADTQYF. The DNA reads as follows: TGTGCCAGCAGGGGGACAGGGCTAGGCGCAGATACGCAGTATTTT.